This paragraph reports one TCR beta chain. Authors' analysis steps: Amplifying reference gene primers gave estimates of nucleated cell counts. Sequencing used immunoSEQ multiplex PCR; TCRdb keeps in-frame clones, though not all of them. The DNA was the basis for D and trimming; V, J and clone size are from that table. The sample lists some 250,000 clones, about 83% occurring once. This specimen belongs to a study of blood T cell repertoires in COVID-19. The wider study: Samples of COVID-19 (acute and convalescent) were obtained from the United States, Italy and Spain. T cells, B-cell-depleted T cells, or PBMCs provided the cDNA or gDNA that served as material.

Sequences were obtained from peripheral blood. The TCR comes from a man of 80 years or more with acute or convalescent COVID-19.

CDR3 bases: TGTGCCAGCAGCACCCCTGTGGCACCTAATCAGCCCCAGCATTTT. Translated: CASSTPVAPNQPQHF. V gene TRBV6-2 or TRBV6-3 combines with J gene TRBJ1-5, with no clear D. The germline CDR1 and CDR2 sequences are MNHEY and SVGEGT. V shed 6 bases and J shed 4 bases, with 16 bases lying between them. The CDR3 consists of 15 residues.